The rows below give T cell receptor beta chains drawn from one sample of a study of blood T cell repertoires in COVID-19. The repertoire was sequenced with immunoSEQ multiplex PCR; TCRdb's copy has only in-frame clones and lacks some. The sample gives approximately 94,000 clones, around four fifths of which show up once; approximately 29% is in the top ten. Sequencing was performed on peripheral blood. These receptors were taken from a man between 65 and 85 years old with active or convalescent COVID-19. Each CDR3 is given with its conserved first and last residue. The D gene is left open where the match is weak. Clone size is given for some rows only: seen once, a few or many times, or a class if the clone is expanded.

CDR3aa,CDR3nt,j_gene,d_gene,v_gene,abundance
CASSLYTTGLRPVYEQYF,TGTGCCAGCAGTTTATACACAACAGGTCTTAGGCCCGTCTACGAGCAGTACTTC,TRBJ2-7,NA,TRBV27,NA
CASSQAGLAGTDTQYF,TGTGCCAGCAGCCAGGCTGGACTAGCGGGGACAGATACGCAGTATTTT,TRBJ2-3,TRBD2,TRBV3-1/TRBV3-2,NA
CASSWGGSGNTIYF,TGTGCCAGCAGCTGGGGGGGCTCTGGAAACACCATATATTTT,TRBJ1-3,NA,TRBV13,few
CATSDLMGQGGTGELFF,TGTGCCACCAGTGATTTAATGGGACAGGGCGGAACCGGGGAGCTGTTTTTT,TRBJ2-2,TRBD1,TRBV24-1,few
CASTLGGQETQYF,TGTGCCAGCACCCTTGGGGGGCAAGAGACCCAGTACTTC,TRBJ2-5,NA,TRBV12-3/TRBV12-4,NA
CASSRDSSKGYNEQFF,TGCGCCAGCAGCCGGGACAGCTCAAAGGGATACAATGAGCAGTTCTTC,TRBJ2-1,TRBD1,TRBV4-3,NA
CAWRRGQGGGYGYTF,TGTGCCTGGAGGCGAGGACAGGGAGGGGGCTATGGCTACACCTTC,TRBJ1-2,TRBD1,TRBV30,NA
CASSQLQGTTGELFF,TGCGCCAGCAGCCAACTACAGGGAACCACCGGGGAGCTGTTTTTT,TRBJ2-2,NA,TRBV5-1,NA
CASSLRQGEGTEAFF,TGCGCCAGCAGCCTCCGACAGGGCGAGGGCACTGAAGCTTTCTTT,TRBJ1-1,TRBD1,TRBV5-1,NA
CASSLQGSWGEAFF,TGTGCCAGCAGTTTACAGGGGTCTTGGGGTGAAGCTTTCTTT,TRBJ1-1,NA,TRBV28,NA
CASNPHSGSPGELFF,TGTGCCAGTAATCCCCACAGCGGGAGCCCCGGGGAGCTGTTTTTT,TRBJ2-2,TRBD2,TRBV19,NA
CASSPDKSNTGELFF,TGTGCCAGCAGTCCAGACAAATCGAACACCGGGGAGCTGTTTTTT,TRBJ2-2,NA,TRBV2,NA
CASLLGPSGGNTIYF,TGTGCCAGCCTCCTCGGCCCGTCGGGGGGAAACACCATATATTTT,TRBJ1-3,NA,TRBV6-5,NA
CSVDQGQQYF,TGCAGCGTTGACCAGGGGCAGCAGTACTTC,TRBJ2-7,NA,TRBV29-1,NA
CASSFPPGNRNQPQHF,TGTGCCAGCAGCTTCCCTCCAGGGAACCGGAATCAGCCCCAGCATTTT,TRBJ1-5,NA,TRBV7-6,NA
CASSLEGGYNEQFF,TGTGCCAGCAGCTTAGAGGGCGGGTACAATGAGCAGTTCTTC,TRBJ2-1,NA,TRBV7-9,NA
CASSPQGQGEQYF,TGTGCCAGCAGCCCTCAGGGGCAGGGCGAGCAGTACTTC,TRBJ2-7,NA,TRBV11-2,NA
CASSFHRAGYGYTF,TGTGCCAGCAGCTTTCATCGGGCGGGCTATGGCTACACCTTC,TRBJ1-2,NA,TRBV7-2,NA
CSVRDRRLAGGETQYF,TGCAGCGTCCGGGACAGAAGACTAGCGGGAGGAGAGACCCAGTACTTC,TRBJ2-5,TRBD2,TRBV29-1,NA
CASSLTGLRADTQYF,TGCGCCAGCAGCTTAACAGGGTTAAGGGCAGATACGCAGTATTTT,TRBJ2-3,NA,TRBV5-1,NA
CASSRAGAAYNEQFF,TGTGCCAGTAGCCGAGCGGGGGCAGCCTACAATGAGCAGTTCTTC,TRBJ2-1,TRBD2,TRBV19,once
CASSLDLVRPSTDTQYF,TGTGCCAGCAGCTTAGATCTTGTGCGCCCAAGCACAGATACGCAGTATTTT,TRBJ2-3,NA,TRBV11-2,NA
CAWSVRYEQYF,TGTGCCTGGAGTGTTCGCTACGAGCAGTACTTC,TRBJ2-7,NA,TRBV30,few
CASSFGGEWEKLFF,TGTGCCAGCAGTTTCGGAGGGGAGTGGGAAAAACTGTTTTTT,TRBJ1-4,NA,TRBV6-5,NA
CASSRRDYSYEQYF,TGTGCCAGCAGTCGCCGGGACTATTCCTACGAGCAGTACTTC,TRBJ2-7,TRBD2,TRBV13,NA
CASSHVGQTFYYEQYF,TGTGCCAGCAGCCATGTGGGACAGACATTCTACTACGAGCAGTACTTC,TRBJ2-7,TRBD1,TRBV14,NA